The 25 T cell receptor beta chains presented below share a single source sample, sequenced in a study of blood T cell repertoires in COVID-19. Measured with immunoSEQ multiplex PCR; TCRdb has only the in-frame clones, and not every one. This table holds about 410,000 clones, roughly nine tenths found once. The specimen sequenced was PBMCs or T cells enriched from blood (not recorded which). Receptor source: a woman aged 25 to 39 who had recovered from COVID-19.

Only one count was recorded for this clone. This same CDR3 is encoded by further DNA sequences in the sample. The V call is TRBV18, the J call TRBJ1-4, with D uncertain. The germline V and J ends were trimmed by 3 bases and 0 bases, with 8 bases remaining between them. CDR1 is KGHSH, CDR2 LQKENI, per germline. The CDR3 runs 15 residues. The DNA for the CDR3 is TGTGCCAGCTCACCTAGGAGTGCAACTAATGAAAAACTGTTTTTT. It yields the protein CASSPRSATNEKLFF. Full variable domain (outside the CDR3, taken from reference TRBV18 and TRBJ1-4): NAGVMQNPRHLVRRRGQEARLRCSPMKGHSHVYWYRQLPEEGLKFMVYLQKENIIDESGMPKERFSAEFPKEGPSILRIQQVVRGDSAAYFCASSPRSATNEKLFFGSGTQLSVL.

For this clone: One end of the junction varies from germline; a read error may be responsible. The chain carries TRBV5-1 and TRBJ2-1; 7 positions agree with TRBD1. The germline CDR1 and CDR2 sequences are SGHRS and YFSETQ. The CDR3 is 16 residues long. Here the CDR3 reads CASSRVPGGSYNEQLF. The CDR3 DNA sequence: TGCGCCAGCAGCAGGGTTCCAGGGGGTTCATACAATGAGCAGCTCTTC.

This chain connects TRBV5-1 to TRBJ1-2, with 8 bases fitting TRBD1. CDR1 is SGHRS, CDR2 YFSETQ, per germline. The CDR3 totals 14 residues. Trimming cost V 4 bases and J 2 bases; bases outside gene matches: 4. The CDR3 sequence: CASSKGQGNYGYTF. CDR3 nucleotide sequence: TGCGCCAGCAGCAAAGGACAGGGAAACTATGGCTACACCTTC.

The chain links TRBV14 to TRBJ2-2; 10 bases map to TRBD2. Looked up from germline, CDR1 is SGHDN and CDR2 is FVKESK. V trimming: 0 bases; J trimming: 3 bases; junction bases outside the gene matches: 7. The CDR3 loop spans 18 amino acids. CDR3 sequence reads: CASSQDSPSGSYTGELFF. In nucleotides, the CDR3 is TGTGCCAGCAGCCAAGATTCTCCTAGCGGGAGTTACACCGGGGAGCTGTTTTTT.

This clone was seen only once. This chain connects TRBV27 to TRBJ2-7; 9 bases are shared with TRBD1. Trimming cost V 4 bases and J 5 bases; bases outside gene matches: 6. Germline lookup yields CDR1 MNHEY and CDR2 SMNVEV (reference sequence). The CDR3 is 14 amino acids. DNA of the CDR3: TGTGCCAGCAGTTCAGGACAGGGGATAAACGAGCAGTACTTC. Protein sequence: CASSSGQGINEQYF.

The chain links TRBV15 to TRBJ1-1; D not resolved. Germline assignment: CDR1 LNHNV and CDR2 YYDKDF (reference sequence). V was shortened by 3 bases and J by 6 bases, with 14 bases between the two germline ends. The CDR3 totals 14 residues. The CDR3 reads CATSRGRGLPEAFF. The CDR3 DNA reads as TGTGCCACCAGCAGGGGCCGTGGTCTACCTGAAGCTTTCTTT.

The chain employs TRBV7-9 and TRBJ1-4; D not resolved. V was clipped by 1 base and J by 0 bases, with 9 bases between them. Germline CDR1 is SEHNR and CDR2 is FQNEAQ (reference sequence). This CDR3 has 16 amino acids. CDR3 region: CASSLDVAATNEKLFF. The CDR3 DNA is TGTGCCAGCAGCTTAGATGTTGCGGCAACTAATGAAAAACTGTTTTTT.

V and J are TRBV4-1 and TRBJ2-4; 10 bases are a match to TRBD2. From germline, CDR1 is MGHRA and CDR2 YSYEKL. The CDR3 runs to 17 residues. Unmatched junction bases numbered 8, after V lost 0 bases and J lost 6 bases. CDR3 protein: CASSQERIGLAANIQYF. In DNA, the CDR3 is TGCGCCAGCAGCCAAGAGAGAATCGGACTAGCGGCAAACATTCAGTACTTC.

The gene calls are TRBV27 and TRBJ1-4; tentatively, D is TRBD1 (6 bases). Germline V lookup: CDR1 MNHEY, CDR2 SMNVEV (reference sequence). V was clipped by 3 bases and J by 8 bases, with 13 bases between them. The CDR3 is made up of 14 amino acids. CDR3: CASSLQGWGEKLFF. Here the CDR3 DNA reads TGTGCCAGCAGTTTGCAGGGGTGGGGAGAAAAACTGTTTTTT.

In DNA, the CDR3 is TGTGCCAGCACCGAGCCGGGACATACTGAAGCTTTCTTT. Residues: CASTEPGHTEAFF. The chain combines TRBV12-3 or TRBV12-4 with TRBJ1-1; TRBD1 might be the D (6 bases). With 7 bases removed from V and 5 bases from J, the gap between germline ends came to 14 bases. The CDR3 covers 13 residues.

The CDR3 nucleotides read TGTGCCAGCAGCCGGGAGACAGGGGTTGGGAACACTGAAGCTTTCTTT. As protein: CASSRETGVGNTEAFF. The genes are TRBV3-1 (or the pseudogene TRBV3-2) and TRBJ1-1, with 8 bases identical to TRBD1. The CDR3 length is 16 residues. J was trimmed by 1 base and V by 4 bases; bases with no gene match: 8. From germline, CDR1 is LGHDT and CDR2 YNNKEL (reference sequence).

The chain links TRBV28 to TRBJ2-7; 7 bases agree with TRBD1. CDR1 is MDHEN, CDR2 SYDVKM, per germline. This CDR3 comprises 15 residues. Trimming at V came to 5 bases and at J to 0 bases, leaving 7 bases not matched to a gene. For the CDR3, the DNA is TGTGCCAGCAGTGCCACCGGGACAGCCTCCTACGAGCAGTACTTC. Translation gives CASSATGTASYEQYF.

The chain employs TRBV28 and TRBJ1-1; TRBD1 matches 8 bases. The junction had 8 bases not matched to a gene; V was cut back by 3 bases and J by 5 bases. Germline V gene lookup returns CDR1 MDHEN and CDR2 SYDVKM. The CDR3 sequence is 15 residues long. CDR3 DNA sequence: TGTGCCAGCAGTTTTACAGGGGGGTTAGCGACTGAAGCTTTCTTT. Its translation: CASSFTGGLATEAFF.

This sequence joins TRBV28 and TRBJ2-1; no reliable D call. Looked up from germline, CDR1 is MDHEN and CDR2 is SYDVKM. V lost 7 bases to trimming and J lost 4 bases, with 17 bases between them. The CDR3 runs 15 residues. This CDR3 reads CASIPGGFVYNEQFF. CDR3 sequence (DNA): TGTGCCAGCATACCTGGCGGTTTCGTTTACAATGAGCAGTTCTTC.

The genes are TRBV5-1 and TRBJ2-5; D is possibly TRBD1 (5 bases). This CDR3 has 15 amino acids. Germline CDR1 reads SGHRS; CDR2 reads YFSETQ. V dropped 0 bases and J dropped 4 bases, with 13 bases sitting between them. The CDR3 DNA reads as TGCGCCAGCAGCTTGGGGGCAGGGTACGGAGAGACCCAGTACTTC. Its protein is CASSLGAGYGETQYF.

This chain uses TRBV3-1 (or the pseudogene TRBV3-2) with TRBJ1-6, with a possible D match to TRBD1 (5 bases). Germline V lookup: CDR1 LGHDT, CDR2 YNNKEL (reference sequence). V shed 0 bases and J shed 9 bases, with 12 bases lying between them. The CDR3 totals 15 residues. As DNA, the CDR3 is TGTGCCAGCAGCCAAGATTCGACAGCTAGTTCACCCCTCCACTTT. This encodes CASSQDSTASSPLHF.

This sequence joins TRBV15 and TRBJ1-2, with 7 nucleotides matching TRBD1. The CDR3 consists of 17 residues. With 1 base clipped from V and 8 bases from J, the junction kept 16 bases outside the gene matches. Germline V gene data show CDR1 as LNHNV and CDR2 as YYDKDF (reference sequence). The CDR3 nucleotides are TGTGCCACCAGCAGAGGAGATGGGGGACAGAGCTCCGGGGGCTACACCTTC. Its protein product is CATSRGDGGQSSGGYTF.

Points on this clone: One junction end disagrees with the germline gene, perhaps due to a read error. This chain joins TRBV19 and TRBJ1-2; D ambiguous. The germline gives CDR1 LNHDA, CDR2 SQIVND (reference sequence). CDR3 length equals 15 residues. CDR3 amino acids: CASSMIRDINHGYTF. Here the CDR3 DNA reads TGTGCCAGTAGTATGATTCGGGATATTAACCATGGCTACACCTTC.

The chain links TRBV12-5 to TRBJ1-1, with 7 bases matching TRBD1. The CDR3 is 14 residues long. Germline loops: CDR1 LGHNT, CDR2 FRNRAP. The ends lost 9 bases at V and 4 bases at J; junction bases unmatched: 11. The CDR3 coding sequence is TGTGCTAGCGGAGTAGGGGGCGTTAGCACTGAAGCTTTCTTT. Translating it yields CASGVGGVSTEAFF.

CDR3 residues: CASSPARRVEEAFF. The CDR3 region has the DNA TGTGCCAGCAGCCCCGCCCGGCGGGTGGAAGAAGCTTTCTTT. The genes are TRBV5-4 and TRBJ1-1; no firm D call. CDR1 and CDR2 from the germline V gene are SGHNT and YYREEE (reference sequence). The CDR3 spans 14 residues. Deletions cut 4 bases from V and 8 bases from J, with 18 bases between.

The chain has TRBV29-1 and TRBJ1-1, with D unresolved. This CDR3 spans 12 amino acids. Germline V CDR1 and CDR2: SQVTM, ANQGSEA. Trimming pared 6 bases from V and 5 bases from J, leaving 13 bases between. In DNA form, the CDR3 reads TGCAGCGTCCAGAGTGCCAGGACTGAAGCTTTCTTT. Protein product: CSVQSARTEAFF.

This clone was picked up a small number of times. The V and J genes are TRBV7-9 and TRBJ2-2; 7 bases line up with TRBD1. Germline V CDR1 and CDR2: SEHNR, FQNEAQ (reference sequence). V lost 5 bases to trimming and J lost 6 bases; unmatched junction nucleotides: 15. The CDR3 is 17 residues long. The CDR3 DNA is TGTGCCAGCAGCCTACCTCGAGGACAGGTGATATCCGGGGAGCTGTTTTTT. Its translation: CASSLPRGQVISGELFF.

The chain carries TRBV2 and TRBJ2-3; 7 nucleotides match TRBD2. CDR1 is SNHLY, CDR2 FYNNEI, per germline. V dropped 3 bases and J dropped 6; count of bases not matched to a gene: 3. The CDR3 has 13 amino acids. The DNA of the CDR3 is TGTGCCAGCAGTGACGGGAGGTCGGATACGCAGTATTTT. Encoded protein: CASSDGRSDTQYF.

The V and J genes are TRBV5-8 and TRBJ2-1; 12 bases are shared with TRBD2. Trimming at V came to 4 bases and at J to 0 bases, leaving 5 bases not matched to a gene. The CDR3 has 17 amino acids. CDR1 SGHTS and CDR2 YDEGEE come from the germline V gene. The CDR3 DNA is TGTGCCAGCAGCGTAGGGACTAGCGGGTTCTCCTACAATGAGCAGTTCTTC. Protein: CASSVGTSGFSYNEQFF.

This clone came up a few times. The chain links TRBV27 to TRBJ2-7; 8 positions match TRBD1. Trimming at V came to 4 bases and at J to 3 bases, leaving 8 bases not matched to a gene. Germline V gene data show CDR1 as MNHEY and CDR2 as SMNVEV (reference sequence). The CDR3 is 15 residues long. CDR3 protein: CASSSEWTGRYEQYF. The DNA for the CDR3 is TGTGCCAGCAGTTCCGAATGGACAGGGCGCTACGAGCAGTACTTC.